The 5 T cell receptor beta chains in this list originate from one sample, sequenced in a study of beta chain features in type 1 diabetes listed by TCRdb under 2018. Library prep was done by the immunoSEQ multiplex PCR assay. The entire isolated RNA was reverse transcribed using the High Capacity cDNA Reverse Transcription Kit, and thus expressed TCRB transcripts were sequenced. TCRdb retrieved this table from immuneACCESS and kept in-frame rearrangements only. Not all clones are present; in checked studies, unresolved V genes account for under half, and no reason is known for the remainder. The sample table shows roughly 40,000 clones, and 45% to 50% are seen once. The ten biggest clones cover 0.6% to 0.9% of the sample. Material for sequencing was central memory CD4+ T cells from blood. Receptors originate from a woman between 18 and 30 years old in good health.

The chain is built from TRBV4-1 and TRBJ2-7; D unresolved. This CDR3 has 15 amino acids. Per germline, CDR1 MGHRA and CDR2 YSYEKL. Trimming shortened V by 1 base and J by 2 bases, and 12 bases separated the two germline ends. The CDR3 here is CASSQVPPVPYEQYF. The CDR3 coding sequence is TGCGCCAGCAGCCAAGTTCCCCCAGTGCCCTACGAGCAGTACTTC.

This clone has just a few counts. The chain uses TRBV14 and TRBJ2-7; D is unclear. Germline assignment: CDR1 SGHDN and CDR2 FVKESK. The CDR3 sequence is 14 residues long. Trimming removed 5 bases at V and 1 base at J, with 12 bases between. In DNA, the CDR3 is TGTGCCAGCAGCGGAATACAGAGTTCCTACGAGCAGTACTTC. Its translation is CASSGIQSSYEQYF.

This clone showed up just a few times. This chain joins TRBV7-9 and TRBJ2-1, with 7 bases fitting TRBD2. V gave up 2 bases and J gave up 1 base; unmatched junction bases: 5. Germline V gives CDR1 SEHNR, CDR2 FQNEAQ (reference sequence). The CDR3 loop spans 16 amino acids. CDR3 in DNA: TGTGCCAGCAGCTTAAGCCTAGCGGATTCCTACAATGAGCAGTTCTTC. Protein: CASSLSLADSYNEQFF.

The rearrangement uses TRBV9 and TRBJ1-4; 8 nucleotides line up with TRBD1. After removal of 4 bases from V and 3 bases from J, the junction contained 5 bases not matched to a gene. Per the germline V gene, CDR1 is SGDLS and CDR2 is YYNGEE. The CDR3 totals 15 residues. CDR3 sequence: CASSMGTGSNEKLFF. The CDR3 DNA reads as TGTGCCAGCAGCATGGGGACAGGCTCTAATGAAAAACTGTTTTTT.

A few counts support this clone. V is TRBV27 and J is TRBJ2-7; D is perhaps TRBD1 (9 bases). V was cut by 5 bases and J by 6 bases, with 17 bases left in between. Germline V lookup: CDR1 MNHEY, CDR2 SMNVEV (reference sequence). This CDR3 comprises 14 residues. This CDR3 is CASSIAGQGAEQYF. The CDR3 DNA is TGTGCCAGCAGTATAGCGGGACAGGGAGCCGAGCAGTACTTC.